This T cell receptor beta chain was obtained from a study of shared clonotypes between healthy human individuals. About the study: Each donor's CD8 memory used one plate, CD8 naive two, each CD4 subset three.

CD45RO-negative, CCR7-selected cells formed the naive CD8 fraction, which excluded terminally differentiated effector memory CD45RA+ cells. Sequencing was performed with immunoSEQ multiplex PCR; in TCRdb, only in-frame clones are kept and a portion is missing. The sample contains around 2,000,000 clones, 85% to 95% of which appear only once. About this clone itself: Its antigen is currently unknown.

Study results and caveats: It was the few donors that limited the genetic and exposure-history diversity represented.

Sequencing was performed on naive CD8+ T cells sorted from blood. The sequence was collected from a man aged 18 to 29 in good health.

For the CDR3, the DNA is TGTGCCAGCCAGCAGGGGTTTTGGACTGAAGCTTTCTTT. This encodes CASQQGFWTEAFF. V usage is TRBV19 and J usage is TRBJ1-1; D possibly corresponds to TRBD1 (6 bases). The germline V gene has CDR1 LNHDA and CDR2 SQIVND (reference sequence). This CDR3 has 13 amino acids. Trimming left V 9 bases short and J 5 bases short, with 16 bases between.